The 11 T cell receptor beta chains in this list originate from one sample, sequenced in a study of tumor-infiltrating lymphocytes in glioblastoma multiforme. TCR beta libraries were built from RNA through three nested multiplex PCR rounds using modified ARM-PCR. In TCRdb, the multiplex PCR reads were re-called with MiXCR into one record per CDR3 protein. The sample records 25,000 to 35,000 distinct CDR3 sequences, about 58% being singletons. Material: brain tumor tissue. The receptors originated from a male donor with glioblastoma.

This clonotype came up once. This chain joins TRBV11-2 and TRBJ2-2, with 7 nucleotides matching TRBD2. Germline lookup yields CDR1 SGHAT and CDR2 FQNNGV. CDR3 length equals 20 residues. The CDR3 DNA is TGTACAAGCGCCCCCTCATTCGGCCAAGGGCTAGCGGTAAACACCGGGGAGCTGTTTTTT. Its protein is CTSAPSFGQGLAVNTGELFF.

The sample holds many counts of this clonotype. The chain recombines TRBV4-1 with TRBJ1-5; D is uncertain. The CDR3 contains 13 residues. Germline-derived CDR1 and CDR2 are MGHRA and YSYEKL. V was trimmed by 0 bases and J by 5 bases, leaving 5 bases between them. CDR3 loop: CASSQERDQPQHF. CDR3 nucleotides: TGCGCCAGCAGCCAAGAGCGAGATCAGCCCCAGCATTTT.

In this sample, this clonotype turned up many times. Here the CDR3 DNA reads TGTGCCAGCAGTTTAGTACTAGCGGGTCTAGTAGAGCAGTACTTC. It encodes CASSLVLAGLVEQYF. The chain couples TRBV12-3 or TRBV12-4 to TRBJ2-7, with TRBD2 identical over 9 bases. The junction had 8 bases not matched to a gene; V was cut back by 1 base and J by 7 bases. The CDR3 length is 15 residues.

Many counts were recorded for this clonotype. The rearrangement joins TRBV6-6 to TRBJ2-2, with no clear D. The ends were cut back, 6 bases at V and 1 base at J, with 9 bases in the middle. There are 14 residues in the CDR3. The germline CDR1 and CDR2 sequences are MNHNY and SVGAGI (reference sequence). The DNA of the CDR3 is TGTGCCAGCAGGCGTGGCCAGAACACCGGGGAGCTGTTTTTT. It codes for CASRRGQNTGELFF.

In the case of this clonotype: The junction shows a germline mismatch at one end, possibly a read error. The chain combines TRBV29-1 with TRBJ2-7; D might be TRBD1 (6 bases). CDR1 SQVTM and CDR2 ANQGSEA come from the germline V gene. This CDR3 contains 11 residues. CDR3 protein: CSVEGQGKQHF. The DNA for the CDR3 is TGCAGCGTTGAAGGGCAGGGGAAGCAGCACTTC.

In regard to this clonotype: A much larger clone lies one base from this, so it may be a read error. This chain links TRBV28 with TRBJ1-1, with unresolved D. Between the trimmed V and J ends, which lost 11 bases and 0 bases, there was a span of 16 bases. CDR3 length: 14 residues. Looked up from germline, CDR1 is MDHEN and CDR2 is SYDVKM. CDR3 in amino acids: CAGQDGLMNTEAFF. The CDR3 DNA sequence: TGTGCCGGCCAAGACGGGCTCATGAACACTGAAGCTTTCTTT. Combining the CDR3 with reference TRBV28 and TRBJ1-1 gives the whole variable domain DVKVTQSSRYLVKRTGEKVFLECVQDMDHENMFWYRQDPGLGLRLIYFSYDVKMKEKGDIPEGYSVSREKKERFSLILESASTNQTSMYLCAGQDGLMNTEAFFGQGTRLTVV.

Details on this clonotype: This CDR3 fails to terminate in the conserved phenylalanine or tryptophan, so it likely reflects a read error. The chain links TRBV4-1 to TRBJ1-1, with unresolved D. The CDR3 is 12 amino acids. Germline V CDR1 and CDR2: MGHRA, YSYEKL. DNA for the CDR3: TGCGCCAGCTGCCATCAGAACACTGAAGCTTTCATT. It codes for CASCHQNTEAFI.

Points on this clonotype: At one end, the junction sequence differs from germline, possibly due to a read error. The gene calls are TRBV12-3 or TRBV12-4 and TRBJ2-2; TRBD1 aligns across 12 bases. This CDR3 contains 14 residues. The CDR3 reads CASGGTGGTGELFF. The CDR3 DNA reads TGTGCCAGCGGGGGGACAGGGGGCACCGGGGAACTGTTTTTT.

CDR3: CAGYLAGVVAYNEQFF. The DNA for the CDR3 is TGTGCCGGGTACCTCGCGGGAGTAGTCGCCTACAATGAGCAGTTCTTC. The chain uses TRBV30 and TRBJ2-1, with 7 positions matching TRBD2. V was clipped by 8 bases and J by 2 bases; unmatched bases: 15. The V gene's germline CDR1 is GTSNPN and CDR2 SVGIG (reference sequence). The CDR3 spans 16 residues.

Details on this clonotype: Germline is not matched at one junction end, which may reflect a read error. The V and J genes are TRBV12-3 or TRBV12-4 and TRBJ1-1; possibly TRBD1 for D (5 bases). The CDR3 spans 14 residues. CDR3 amino acids: CASSLGTLDTEASF. The CDR3 DNA sequence: TGTGCCAGCAGTTTAGGGACATTGGACACTGAAGCTTCCTTT.

This clonotype appeared a single time. This chain's CDR3 is CGPARDTEAFF. Here the CDR3 DNA reads TGCGGTCCTGCGAGGGACACTGAAGCTTTCTTT. The rearrangement links TRBV20-1 to TRBJ1-1; D is ambiguous. The CDR3 has 11 amino acids. Per germline, CDR1 DFQATT and CDR2 SNEGSKA (reference sequence).